Following are 10 T cell receptor beta chains from one sample sequenced in a study of shared clonotypes between healthy human individuals. Repertoires were generated with immunoSEQ multiplex PCR, while TCRdb's copy carries only in-frame clones and drops some. The sample lists more than 2,000,000 clones; 90% to 95% were seen once. The specimen was naive CD4+ T cells from PBMCs. Documented subset: CD45RA+ positively selected. These TCRs come from a young man in good health. Some clones in this sample may be carry-over from other donors' samples.

This clone has a single count. This chain joins TRBV19 and TRBJ2-3; 14 bases fit TRBD2. V shed 5 bases, J shed 2 bases, and the junction held 9 bases outside the gene matches. Germline V gene lookup returns CDR1 LNHDA and CDR2 SQIVND (reference sequence). The CDR3 runs to 18 residues. The CDR3 DNA reads as TGTGCCAGTAGTCCGACTAGCGGGAGGGCCTACTACACAGATACGCAGTATTTT. Translation gives CASSPTSGRAYYTDTQYF.

This sequence joins TRBV28 and TRBJ2-7, with D possibly being TRBD2 (6 bases). The V gene's germline CDR1 is MDHEN and CDR2 SYDVKM. This CDR3 contains 15 residues. V was trimmed by 5 bases and J by 4 bases, leaving 18 bases between them. CDR3 in DNA: TGTGCCAGCAGTGATGCGGGGACTCGGGTGTACGAGCAGTACTTC. Encoded protein: CASSDAGTRVYEQYF. Complete variable domain (other parts from reference TRBV28 and TRBJ2-7): DVKVTQSSRYLVKRTGEKVFLECVQDMDHENMFWYRQDPGLGLRLIYFSYDVKMKEKGDIPEGYSVSREKKERFSLILESASTNQTSMYLCASSDAGTRVYEQYFGPGTRLTVT.

Only one count was recorded for this clone. The chain employs TRBV19 and TRBJ1-2; D unclear. Per the germline V gene, CDR1 is LNHDA and CDR2 is SQIVND (reference sequence). This CDR3 has 15 amino acids. V was trimmed by 3 bases and J by 8 bases, leaving 19 bases between them. CDR3 sequence: CASSMAQDYRYGYTF. DNA of the CDR3: TGTGCCAGTAGTATGGCCCAGGATTACCGCTACGGCTACACCTTC.

The chain uses TRBV7-2 and TRBJ2-3, with 10 positions matching TRBD2. The CDR3 consists of 18 residues. With V trimmed by 5 bases and J by 3 bases, 14 bases remained unmatched. Germline V gene data show CDR1 as SGHTA and CDR2 as FQGNSA. This CDR3 reads CASSNRGSGRGRTDTQYF. The CDR3 bases are TGTGCCAGCAGCAATAGGGGGAGCGGGAGGGGAAGGACAGATACGCAGTATTTT. Full variable domain (rest looked up from reference TRBV7-2 and TRBJ2-3): GAGVSQSPSNKVTEKGKDVELRCDPISGHTALYWYRQSLGQGLEFLIYFQGNSAPDKSGLPSDRFSAERTGGSVSTLTIQRTQQEDSAVYLCASSNRGSGRGRTDTQYFGPGTRLTVL.

The chain has TRBV19 and TRBJ2-2; D gene uncertain. The CDR3 is 13 amino acids. The V and J ends lost 5 bases and 5 bases respectively, with 9 bases between them. Germline V gene data show CDR1 as LNHDA and CDR2 as SQIVND (reference sequence). The CDR3: CASSVLRTGELFF. For the CDR3, the DNA is TGTGCCAGTAGTGTCTTGAGAACCGGGGAGCTGTTTTTT.

V usage is TRBV5-5 and J usage is TRBJ1-5, with TRBD1 as a possible D gene (5 bases). The germline V gene has CDR1 SGHKS and CDR2 YYEKEE (reference sequence). Deletions cut 0 bases from V and 2 bases from J, with 6 bases between. CDR3 length: 14 amino acids. CDR3 sequence reads: CASSLATGNQPQHF. CDR3 coding DNA: TGTGCCAGCAGCTTGGCGACAGGCAATCAGCCCCAGCATTTT.

This clone was counted once. This sequence joins TRBV10-3 and TRBJ2-3, with 9 bases aligning to TRBD2. The CDR3 covers 19 residues. Germline V CDR1 and CDR2: ENHRY, SYGVKD. V lost 3 bases and J lost 2; bases outside the gene matches: 15. The CDR3 nucleotides are TGTGCCATCAGTGACCCCTCGCTCGGGCTAGCGGGGATCACAGATACGCAGTATTTT. Encoded protein: CAISDPSLGLAGITDTQYF.

This sequence joins TRBV19 and TRBJ2-7; 7 bases line up with TRBD1. Germline loops: CDR1 LNHDA, CDR2 SQIVND (reference sequence). This CDR3 contains 12 residues. Trimming at V came to 8 bases and at J to 3 bases, leaving 4 bases not matched to a gene. The CDR3 spells CASSNRGYEQYF. Here the CDR3 DNA reads TGTGCCAGTTCTAACAGGGGCTACGAGCAGTACTTC.

Concerning this clone itself: A much larger clone lies a single base off, so this may be a read error. The V call is TRBV27, the J call TRBJ1-1; the D is unclear. V lost 4 bases and J 1 base, leaving 1 base between the germline ends. The CDR3 sequence is 11 residues long. CDR1 and CDR2 from the germline V gene are MNHEY and SMNVEV (reference sequence). CDR3 loop: CASSWNTEAFF. In DNA, the CDR3 is TGTGCCAGCAGTTGGAACACTGAAGCTTTCTTT.

The chain has TRBV5-1 and TRBJ2-7, with TRBD1 as a possible D gene (6 bases). CDR1 and CDR2 from the germline V gene are SGHRS and YFSETQ. V was shortened by 3 bases and J by 1 base, with 14 bases between the two germline ends. The CDR3 has 15 residues. The DNA for the CDR3 is TGCGCCAGCAGCTCCCAAGGGGGTCGTTCCTACGAGCAGTACTTC. This translates into CASSSQGGRSYEQYF. Using reference TRBV5-1 and TRBJ2-7 for the parts outside the CDR3, the full variable domain is KAGVTQTPRYLIKTRGQQVTLSCSPISGHRSVSWYQQTPGQGLQFLFEYFSETQRNKGNFPGRFSGRQFSNSRSEMNVSTLELGDSALYLCASSSQGGRSYEQYFGPGTRLTVT.